These 16 T cell receptor beta chains were sequenced from one sample in a study of regulatory T cells in long-lasting Graves disease. Construction of TCR beta libraries relied on iRepertoire HTBI primers and on Arm-PCR targeting CDR3 regions. TCRdb re-derived calls from the multiplex PCR reads in MiXCR, one entry per CDR3 protein. This table has about 540,000 distinct CDR3 sequences, about 14% appearing once. Time point meaning: newly diagnosed GD, antithyroid drugs for less than 3 months. Scientists built the TCR library using RNA that was extracted from PBMCs. These data were likewise used in another study, on T cells in Graves' hyperthyroidism and ophthalmopathy.

The specimen was peripheral blood mononuclear cells (PBMCs), collected at new diagnosis, from a patient treated with antithyroid drugs. The receptors shown here come from a man in his thirties or forties with Graves disease.

This clonotype was counted at least ten times. The chain has TRBV12-5 and TRBJ1-2; 8 bases are shared with TRBD1. Germline-derived CDR1 and CDR2 are LGHNT and FRNRAP. The CDR3 loop spans 13 amino acids. V was clipped by 4 bases and J by 5 bases; unmatched bases: 3. The CDR3 loop reads CASGSGGAYGYTF. The CDR3 DNA follows: TGTGCTAGTGGTTCAGGGGGCGCTTATGGCTACACCTTC.

This clonotype was detected many times. The V and J genes are TRBV29-1 and TRBJ2-1; unclear D gene. CDR3 length equals 12 residues. In germline, CDR1 is SQVTM, CDR2 ANQGSEA. Trimming cost V 7 bases and J 3 bases, with 10 bases left between them. The CDR3 loop is CSAPEDYNEQFF. CDR3 coding DNA: TGCAGCGCACCAGAGGACTACAATGAGCAGTTCTTC.

This clonotype was seen repeatedly, ten times or more. The V gene is TRBV19, the J gene TRBJ2-3, with D tentatively TRBD2 (5 bases). V lost 5 bases to trimming and J lost 5 bases, with 20 bases between them. Looked up from germline, CDR1 is LNHDA and CDR2 is SQIVND (reference sequence). The CDR3 totals 16 residues. The CDR3 loop reads CASSFTRTPGGDTQYF. The DNA for the CDR3 is TGTGCCAGTAGTTTTACCCGGACTCCCGGCGGAGATACGCAGTATTTT.

This clonotype came up many times. In nucleotides, the CDR3 is TGTGCCAGCGGGCTAGCGGGAGCGATAGGTACGCAGTATTTT. It codes for CASGLAGAIGTQYF. The rearrangement links TRBV27 to TRBJ2-3, with 10 bases matching TRBD2. CDR1 MNHEY and CDR2 SMNVEV come from the germline V gene (reference sequence). This CDR3 spans 14 amino acids. Trimming cost V 8 bases and J 8 bases; bases outside gene matches: 10.

This clonotype was observed many times. The chain carries TRBV29-1 and TRBJ2-7; D call uncertain. The germline V and J ends were trimmed by 3 bases and 6 bases, with 6 bases remaining between them. Per germline, CDR1 SQVTM and CDR2 ANQGSEA. The CDR3 has 10 residues. This CDR3 reads CSVDLGEQYF. In DNA, the CDR3 is TGCAGCGTTGATCTGGGCGAGCAGTACTTC.

This clonotype was picked up a small number of times. The gene calls are TRBV5-1 and TRBJ2-7, with 10 positions matching TRBD1. This CDR3 is built from 18 residues. Trimming took 0 bases from V and 4 from J; bases not matched to a gene: 13. Germline values: CDR1 SGHRS, CDR2 YFSETQ. The CDR3 loop is CASSLAVTGGDLHYEQYF. For the CDR3, the DNA is TGCGCCAGCAGCTTGGCCGTGACAGGGGGCGATTTACATTACGAGCAGTACTTC.

The chain recombines TRBV20-1 with TRBJ2-2; 10 bases align to TRBD2. J was trimmed by 2 bases and V by 4 bases; bases with no gene match: 4. CDR3 size: 15 residues. Germline loops: CDR1 DFQATT, CDR2 SNEGSKA (reference sequence). The CDR3 sequence is CSATLAGANTGELFF. In DNA, the CDR3 is TGCAGTGCTACCCTAGCGGGGGCTAACACCGGGGAGCTGTTTTTT.

Many counts were recorded for this clonotype. The chain joins TRBV11-2 to TRBJ2-5, with D tentatively TRBD2 (6 bases). CDR1 and CDR2 from the germline V gene are SGHAT and FQNNGV. V lost 1 base to trimming and J lost 2 bases, with 11 bases between them. The length of the CDR3 is 15 residues. As DNA, the CDR3 is TGTGCCAGCAGCTTAGGAGGGAGCGGGCAAGAGACCCAGTACTTC. It yields the protein CASSLGGSGQETQYF. Full variable domain (missing parts from reference TRBV11-2 and TRBJ2-5): EAGVAQSPRYKIIEKRQSVAFWCNPISGHATLYWYQQILGQGPKLLIQFQNNGVVDDSQLPKDRFSAERLKGVDSTLKIQPAKLEDSAVYLCASSLGGSGQETQYFGPGTRLLVL.

The chain couples TRBV20-1 to TRBJ2-3, with D perhaps matching TRBD2 (6 bases). The V end was cut by 2 bases, the J end by 6 bases, with 15 bases between. Looked up from germline, CDR1 is DFQATT and CDR2 is SNEGSKA (reference sequence). This CDR3 region has 14 residues. The CDR3 coding sequence is TGCAGTGCTAGAAATGTGGGAGGAGGCGATACGCAGTATTTT. It yields the protein CSARNVGGGDTQYF.

The rearrangement uses TRBV25-1 and TRBJ2-5; a possible D gene is TRBD2 (6 bases). The CDR3 runs 15 residues. V was cut by 1 base and J by 2 bases, with 11 bases left in between. Germline V CDR1 and CDR2: MGHDK, SYGVNS. The CDR3 is CASSESPDYQETQYF. CDR3 nucleotides: TGTGCCAGCAGTGAATCTCCGGACTATCAAGAGACCCAGTACTTC.

This clonotype has at least ten counts. The chain couples TRBV29-1 to TRBJ2-3, with 7 bases matching TRBD2. Looked up from germline, CDR1 is SQVTM and CDR2 is ANQGSEA. Trimming took 7 bases from V and 4 from J; bases not matched to a gene: 23. CDR3 length equals 18 residues. The CDR3 bases are TGCAGCGCCTGGGCCCCCTCCAGGACTAGTGGTGTTCCAGATACGCAGTATTTT. Protein sequence: CSAWAPSRTSGVPDTQYF.

This chain links TRBV20-1 with TRBJ2-6; weak D call: TRBD1 (6 bases). The germline V gene has CDR1 DFQATT and CDR2 SNEGSKA (reference sequence). V shed 2 bases and J shed 0 bases, with 11 bases lying between them. The CDR3 extends over 16 amino acids. The CDR3 nucleotides are TGCAGTGCTAGAAGGGGGTCAGACTCTGGGGCCAACGTCCTGACTTTC. It specifies CSARRGSDSGANVLTF.

This clonotype was picked up many times. The gene calls are TRBV3-1 and TRBJ1-1; no reliable D call. From germline, CDR1 is LGHDT and CDR2 YNNKEL (reference sequence). The CDR3 length is 15 residues. The V and J ends lost 4 bases and 3 bases respectively, with 15 bases between them. In DNA, the CDR3 is TGTGCCAGCAGCCTCGCGGGCCTCGGGGACACTGAAGCTTTCTTT. It yields the protein CASSLAGLGDTEAFF.

This clonotype has at least ten counts. This rearrangement joins TRBV6-1 to TRBJ1-1, with 8 bases matching TRBD1. Germline lookup yields CDR1 MNHNS and CDR2 SASEGT. This CDR3 has 15 amino acids. J gave up 5 bases and V 5 bases, and 10 bases lay outside the gene matches. The CDR3 coding sequence is TGTGCCAGCAGTCCGGACAGGGCAGCAAGTACTGAAGCTTTCTTT. Translation: CASSPDRAASTEAFF.

The rearrangement links TRBV19 to TRBJ1-2, with 7 bases aligning to TRBD1. The junction had 7 bases not matched to a gene; V was cut back by 5 bases and J by 1 base. Germline V gives CDR1 LNHDA, CDR2 SQIVND (reference sequence). The CDR3 loop spans 15 amino acids. CDR3 nucleotide sequence: TGTGCCAGTAGTGTCCACAGGGGTGGTAACTATGGCTACACCTTC. Its translation is CASSVHRGGNYGYTF.

The rearrangement links TRBV5-1 to TRBJ2-5; D is perhaps TRBD2 (6 bases). Trimming left V 4 bases short and J 4 bases short, with 17 bases between. Germline CDR1 is SGHRS and CDR2 is YFSETQ. The CDR3 has 15 residues. The CDR3 nucleotides read TGCGCCAGCAGCCTTGGAGGGATTCCAGGAGAGACCCAGTACTTC. This translates into CASSLGGIPGETQYF.